This TCR beta chain was recorded in a study of beta chain features in type 1 diabetes. Reverse transcription of all isolated RNA meant that expressed TCRB transcripts were sequenced. The method was immunoSEQ multiplex PCR; TCRdb's version includes in-frame clones alone and lacks a portion of them. The table shows 310,000 or so clones, with around 8.5% occurring only once. The study, taken as a whole, reports: Across all four CD4+ subsets, people with type 1 diabetes showed modestly shorter TCRB CDR3s.

With V trimmed by 5 bases and J by 7 bases, 9 bases remained unmatched. This CDR3 spans 16 amino acids. CDR1 and CDR2 from the germline V gene are SGHTA and FQGNSA. About this clone itself: Its cognate antigen is unknown.

The source material was central memory CD4+ T cells from blood. The J gene is TRBJ1-5, the V gene TRBV7-2; 12 bases map to TRBD1. The TCR comes from a man aged 25 to 40 with type 1 diabetes. The CDR3, as DNA: TGTGCCAGCAGCGCCCAGGGACAGGGGGCAGGGCAGCCCCAGCATTTT. Its protein product is CASSAQGQGAGQPQHF.